The present T cell receptor (beta chain) was sequenced within a study of T cell repertoires in cytomegalovirus infection. Study context: Public signatures in TCR beta pointed to CMV infection and matching HLA type. Study-level results: Adding up the frequency of public TCR beta families identified people who carried CMV plus the relevant HLA. There were HLA-C-restricted CMV-specific TCR beta clonotypes dominating the ex vivo response.

This clonotype was observed a few times. The antigen is not known. The length of the CDR3 is 18 residues. Trimming took 1 base from V and 4 from J; bases not matched to a gene: 11. CDR1 is LGHNA, CDR2 YSLEER, per germline. TCRdb reprocessed the reads via MiXCR and lists one record per CDR3 protein. The data contain around 180,000 distinct CDR3 sequences, approximately 30% of them seen just once; the ten biggest clones take up 30% to 35%. The sample comprised PBMCs. The clonotype was recovered from a human donor in good health (CMV status not recorded). Some clones in this sample may be carry-over from other donors' samples. The rearrangement joins TRBV4-3 to TRBJ2-3; TRBD1 agrees at 10 bases. This CDR3 reads CASSQGPGGQGFPDTQYF. The CDR3 DNA reads as TGCGCCAGCAGCCAAGGACCTGGGGGACAGGGGTTCCCAGATACGCAGTATTTT.